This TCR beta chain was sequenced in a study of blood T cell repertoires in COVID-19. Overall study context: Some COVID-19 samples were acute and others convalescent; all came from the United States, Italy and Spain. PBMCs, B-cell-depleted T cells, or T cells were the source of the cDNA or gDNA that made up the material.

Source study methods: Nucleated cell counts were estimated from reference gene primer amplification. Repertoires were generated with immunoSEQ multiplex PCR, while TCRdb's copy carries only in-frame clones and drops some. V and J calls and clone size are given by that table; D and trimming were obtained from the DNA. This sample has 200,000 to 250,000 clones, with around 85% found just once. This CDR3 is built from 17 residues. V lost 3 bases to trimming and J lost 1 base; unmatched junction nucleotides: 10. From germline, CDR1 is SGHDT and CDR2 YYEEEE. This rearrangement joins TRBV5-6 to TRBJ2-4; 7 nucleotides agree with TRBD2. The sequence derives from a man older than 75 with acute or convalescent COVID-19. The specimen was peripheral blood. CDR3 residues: CASSSRGGGAAKNIQYF. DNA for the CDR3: TGTGCCAGCAGCTCCCGTGGGGGAGGGGCGGCCAAAAACATTCAGTACTTC.